This T cell receptor delta chain is from a study of gamma-delta T cells after stem cell transplantation. TCRdb re-called the RT-PCR reads using CATT. This sample carries 2,500 or so delta-chain clones, approximately 22% of them seen once, and the ten largest clones take 8.6%. CDR1 and CDR2 from the germline V gene are TSWWSYY and QGS. V lost 2 bases to trimming and J lost 3 bases; unmatched junction nucleotides: 16. The CDR3 is 20 amino acids. Within the sample, this clone is medium-sized. V is TRDV1 and J is TRDJ1, with 12 bases aligning to TRDD3. Sequencing was performed on gamma-delta T cells. The receptor's source is a human donor. It is not recorded whose cells these are; they may come from a transplant donor. The CDR3 spells CALGESTLTGGYLSPDKLIF. The DNA for the CDR3 is TGTGCTCTTGGGGAATCGACCCTGACTGGGGGATACTTGTCCCCCGATAAACTCATCTTT.